The 27 T cell receptor beta chains below come from one sample, sequenced in a study of neurological immune-mediated disorders. From the 5' RACE reads, TCRdb called clonotypes with MiXCR, one entry per CDR3 protein. The data contain tens of thousands of distinct CDR3 sequences, 12% to 15% of them seen just once; the ten biggest clones take up roughly a quarter. Material: PBMCs. These TCRs come from a woman in her fifties or sixties with HTLV-1-associated myelopathy (HAM/TSP).

This clonotype appeared many times. This sequence joins TRBV7-2 and TRBJ2-7; D is unclear. CDR3 length: 15 residues. Trimming left V 5 bases short and J 4 bases short, with 18 bases between. Germline V CDR1 and CDR2: SGHTA, FQGNSA. CDR3 in amino acids: CASSQYPNQGYEQYF. In nucleotides, the CDR3 is TGTGCCAGCAGCCAATACCCCAACCAAGGGTACGAGCAGTACTTC.

This clonotype was counted at least ten times. The rearrangement links TRBV7-2 to TRBJ1-2; possibly TRBD1 for D (6 bases). Looked up from germline, CDR1 is SGHTA and CDR2 is FQGNSA. CDR3 size: 13 residues. V was cut by 1 base and J by 8 bases, with 11 bases left in between. DNA for the CDR3: TGTGCCAGCAGCTTAGGGGGGACAAAGGGCTACACCTTC. The encoded protein is CASSLGGTKGYTF.

This clonotype was picked up many times. This chain connects TRBV12-3 or TRBV12-4 to TRBJ2-1, with 9 bases aligning to TRBD2. This CDR3 has 15 amino acids. V dropped 3 bases and J dropped 4; count of bases not matched to a gene: 4. The CDR3 DNA reads TGTGCCAGCAGTTTTAAGCGGGGGGTATACAATGAGCAGTTCTTC. Protein: CASSFKRGVYNEQFF.

This clonotype was observed at least ten times. The chain joins TRBV12-3 or TRBV12-4 to TRBJ1-2; TRBD1 agrees at 8 bases. The length of the CDR3 is 14 residues. V gave up 0 bases and J gave up 8 bases; unmatched junction bases: 5. CDR3 coding DNA: TGTGCCAGCAGTTTAGCGACAGGGGCGGGCGGCTACACCTTC. Translated, it gives CASSLATGAGGYTF.

The table lists this clonotype with many counts. The chain joins TRBV6-1 to TRBJ1-1, with D maybe TRBD1 (6 bases). The germline gives CDR1 MNHNS, CDR2 SASEGT. Trimming took 4 bases from V and 1 from J, leaving 16 bases between them. CDR3 length equals 16 residues. The CDR3 sequence is CASSVGPGGQNTEAFF. Written as DNA, the CDR3 is TGTGCCAGCAGTGTTGGGCCGGGGGGGCAGAACACTGAAGCTTTCTTT.

This clonotype was counted ten times or more. The gene calls are TRBV12-3 or TRBV12-4 and TRBJ1-2; D perhaps matches TRBD1 (5 bases). With 4 bases removed from V and 2 bases from J, the gap between germline ends came to 14 bases. CDR3 length: 15 residues. Written as DNA, the CDR3 is TGTGCCAGCAGTTCCCGTACGGGACGGAACTATGGCTACACCTTC. Translated, it gives CASSSRTGRNYGYTF.

The chain is built from TRBV7-2 and TRBJ1-1; 8 nucleotides line up with TRBD1. The CDR3 covers 18 residues. Germline CDR1 SGHTA, CDR2 FQGNSA. V trimming: 1 base; J trimming: 6 bases; junction bases outside the gene matches: 16. Here the CDR3 reads CASSLGEQGVALMSEAFF. CDR3 coding DNA: TGTGCCAGCAGCTTAGGGGAACAGGGGGTAGCCTTGATGTCTGAAGCTTTCTTT.

This clonotype was seen many times. The J gene is TRBJ1-5, the V gene TRBV12-3 or TRBV12-4; D is possibly TRBD1 (6 bases). V lost 5 bases and J lost 3, with 11 bases in between. This CDR3 has 14 amino acids. CDR3 residues: CASSLGQNNQPQHF. In nucleotides, the CDR3 is TGTGCCAGCAGTCTCGGACAGAACAATCAGCCCCAGCATTTT.

The table lists this clonotype with many counts. The CDR3 protein is CASSYGGQRNLLSSYNEQFF. The CDR3 DNA is TGTGCCAGCAGCTACGGGGGACAAAGGAACCTGTTAAGCTCCTACAATGAGCAGTTCTTC. The rearrangement links TRBV6-6 to TRBJ2-1; perhaps D is TRBD1 or TRBD2 (6 bases each). V was cut by 6 bases and J by 0 bases, with 27 bases left in between. CDR3 length: 20 amino acids. Germline V gene data show CDR1 as MNHNY and CDR2 as SVGAGI (reference sequence).

Ten or more counts support this clonotype. The J gene is TRBJ2-5, the V gene TRBV7-2, with TRBD1 matching 7 bases. The CDR3 is 16 residues long. Germline values: CDR1 SGHTA, CDR2 FQGNSA. V was pared by 1 base and J by 1 base, with 6 bases of the junction left unmatched. The CDR3 coding sequence is TGTGCCAGCAGCTTAGACAGAGGGGGCCCCCAAGAGACCCAGTACTTC. Translating gives CASSLDRGGPQETQYF.

This clonotype was picked up many times. The genes are TRBV24-1 and TRBJ2-1, with TRBD2 matching over 11 bases. Germline lookup yields CDR1 KGHDR and CDR2 SFDVKD. This CDR3 spans 14 amino acids. V lost 9 bases and J lost 6; bases outside the gene matches: 6. CDR3 DNA: TGTGCCACCGATACCGGGACTAGCGGCAATGAGCAGTTCTTC. Protein sequence: CATDTGTSGNEQFF.

A note on this clonotype: A much larger clone differs from this one at a single base, so this may be a read error. The chain recombines TRBV5-4 with TRBJ2-3, with D unresolved. Germline loops: CDR1 SGHNT, CDR2 YYREEE (reference sequence). The CDR3 totals 14 residues. The CDR3 nucleotides read TGTGTCAGCAACCGCGCAGAAGACACAGATACGCAGTATTTT. It specifies CVSNRAEDTDTQYF.

CDR3 sequence (DNA): TGTGCCAGCAGCTTTAACTCGGGACCACAAGAGACCCAGTACTTC. Its translation is CASSFNSGPQETQYF. The chain is built from TRBV11-2 and TRBJ2-5; D assignment may be TRBD1 or TRBD2 (5 bases each). V was shortened by 3 bases and J by 2 bases, with 13 bases between the two germline ends. Germline CDR1 reads SGHAT; CDR2 reads FQNNGV. The CDR3 totals 15 residues.

This clonotype was seen at least ten times. The chain is built from TRBV6-5 and TRBJ2-2; TRBD2 matches at 8 bases. From germline, CDR1 is MNHEY and CDR2 SVGAGI. The CDR3 consists of 16 residues. V shed 2 bases, J shed 7 bases, and the junction held 9 bases outside the gene matches. The CDR3 here is CASSYGGGGTSGELFF. In nucleotides, the CDR3 is TGTGCCAGCAGTTACGGAGGGGGGGGGACTAGCGGGGAGCTGTTTTTT.

This clonotype was detected many times. V gene TRBV12-3 or TRBV12-4 combines with J gene TRBJ1-1, with D hard to call. The CDR3 covers 14 residues. V gave up 6 bases and J gave up 4 bases, with 15 bases separating them. CDR3 protein: CASSAVQSSTEAFF. The CDR3 DNA is TGTGCCAGCAGCGCGGTCCAATCGAGCACTGAAGCTTTCTTT.

The sample holds many counts of this clonotype. The chain employs TRBV21-1 and TRBJ2-1. TRBV21-1 is listed as a pseudogene. The CDR3 has 13 amino acids. The CDR3 sequence is CASSNASYNEQFF. The DNA of the CDR3 is TGTGCCAGCAGCAACGCCAGTTACAATGAGCAGTTCTTC.

This clonotype was observed many times. This chain connects TRBV11-2 to TRBJ1-3, with unresolved D. The CDR3 extends over 14 amino acids. Trimming removed 8 bases at V and 7 bases at J, with 18 bases between. Per germline, CDR1 SGHAT and CDR2 FQNNGV. The CDR3 protein is CASGTRVTLNTIYF. Here the CDR3 DNA reads TGTGCCAGCGGCACAAGGGTAACCCTCAACACCATATATTTT.

The sample holds many counts of this clonotype. The CDR3: CASSQELLGGVYNEQFF. The CDR3 DNA reads as TGTGCCAGCAGCCAGGAACTGCTCGGAGGGGTATACAATGAGCAGTTCTTC. The chain links TRBV3-1 to TRBJ2-1; D may be TRBD2 (6 bases). Germline V lookup: CDR1 LGHDT, CDR2 YNNKEL (reference sequence). V shed 3 bases and J shed 4 bases, with 19 bases lying between them. The CDR3 sequence is 17 residues long.

This clonotype was recorded at least ten times. The J gene is TRBJ2-3, the V gene TRBV7-2; D unresolved. CDR1 is SGHTA and CDR2 is FQGNSA in the germline V gene. V shed 3 bases and J shed 0 bases, with 10 bases lying between them. The CDR3 extends over 15 amino acids. CDR3 sequence: CASSLRVASTDTQYF. As DNA, the CDR3 is TGTGCCAGCAGCTTGAGAGTAGCCAGCACAGATACGCAGTATTTT.

This clonotype has at least ten counts. The gene calls are TRBV5-1 and TRBJ1-1; TRBD1 is a possible D gene (6 bases). The CDR3 extends over 15 amino acids. V was shortened by 0 bases and J by 4 bases, with 13 bases between the two germline ends. Germline loops: CDR1 SGHRS, CDR2 YFSETQ. CDR3 sequence (DNA): TGCGCCAGCAGCTTGGCCGAGGGCAGGGGCACTGAAGCTTTCTTT. Protein sequence: CASSLAEGRGTEAFF.

This sequence joins TRBV12-3 or TRBV12-4 and TRBJ2-3; TRBD1 agrees at 7 bases. Trimming cost V 1 base and J 4 bases; bases outside gene matches: 2. CDR3 length equals 14 residues. The CDR3 region has the DNA TGTGCCAGCAGTTTAGGCCAGGGGGCAGATACGCAGTATTTT. It yields the protein CASSLGQGADTQYF.

This clonotype has at least ten counts. The chain couples TRBV10-3 to TRBJ1-4; D gene unclear. Germline V lookup: CDR1 ENHRY, CDR2 SYGVKD. The CDR3 covers 13 residues. V dropped 7 bases and J dropped 8 bases, with 14 bases sitting between them. The DNA for the CDR3 is TGTGCCATCACCCCCCTAGTCGGCGAAAAACTGTTTTTT. Its protein is CAITPLVGEKLFF.

Ten or more counts support this clonotype. A much larger clone differs by one base, so this may be a read error. The V and J genes are TRBV5-1 and TRBJ2-7; 7 bases are shared with TRBD1. The CDR3 extends over 13 amino acids. The V gene's germline CDR1 is SGHRS and CDR2 YFSETQ. The CDR3 coding sequence is TGCACCAGCAGCTTGGGACAGAGAGTCGAGCAGTACTTC. Encoded protein: CTSSLGQRVEQYF.

This clonotype was detected ten times or more. This chain's CDR3 is CASGVTGETGRVKLFF. The DNA for the CDR3 is TGTGCCAGCGGGGTGACCGGGGAGACAGGGAGGGTAAAACTGTTTTTT. The chain recombines TRBV28 with TRBJ1-4; 7 bases align to TRBD1. The V gene end was trimmed by 8 bases and the J gene end by 10 bases; junction bases not matched to a gene: 19. The CDR3 is made up of 16 amino acids. Germline V CDR1 and CDR2: MDHEN, SYDVKM.

This clonotype was counted ten times or more. The genes are TRBV28 and TRBJ1-5; D may be TRBD1 (5 bases). Between the trimmed V and J ends, which lost 3 bases and 6 bases, there was a span of 12 bases. The CDR3 covers 14 residues. The germline gives CDR1 MDHEN, CDR2 SYDVKM. The DNA for the CDR3 is TGTGCCAGCAGTTTGAGCAGGGCGAGTCAGCCCCAGCATTTT. It codes for CASSLSRASQPQHF.

This clonotype was observed many times. The V gene is TRBV5-1, the J gene TRBJ2-7, with TRBD1 identical over 9 bases. The CDR3 consists of 14 residues. Germline values: CDR1 SGHRS, CDR2 YFSETQ. J lost 4 bases, V lost 0 bases, and 2 bases had no gene match. The CDR3 region is CASSLGQGGYEQYF. The CDR3 DNA sequence: TGCGCCAGCAGCTTGGGACAGGGGGGATACGAGCAGTACTTC.

Concerning this clonotype itself: The junction differs from germline at one of its ends, possibly a read error. V and J are TRBV7-2 and TRBJ2-5; perhaps TRBD1 as D (6 bases). The CDR3 spans 15 residues. Germline assignment: CDR1 SGHTA and CDR2 FQGNSA. CDR3 bases: TGTGCCGGCAGCTCAATGGGGGCAGCCCAAGAGACCCAGTACTTC. Residues: CAGSSMGAAQETQYF. Together with reference TRBV7-2 and TRBJ2-5, the CDR3 gives the full variable domain: GAGVSQSPSNKVTEKGKDVELRCDPISGHTALYWYRQSLGQGLEFLIYFQGNSAPDKSGLPSDRFSAERTGGSVSTLTIQRTQQEDSAVYLCAGSSMGAAQETQYFGPGTRLLVL.